These T cell receptor beta chains were read from a single sample in a study of regulatory dendritic cells for organ transplantation. Some clones are missing from TCRdb's copy, which holds only in-frame ones; the method was immunoSEQ multiplex PCR. This repertoire shows roughly 35,000 clones, around 90% found once; its top ten account for over 0.05%. Sequences were obtained from naive CD4+ T cells from blood. These receptors were taken from a human donor in good health. Each CDR3 is given with its conserved first and last residue. A D gene is named only where the DNA matches it firmly. Not all rows give a size; the values are once, few, many and, for expanded clones, a class.

TRBD1	TRBV7-8	NA	TRBJ1-1	CASSKWGQLNTEAFF	TGTGCCAGCAGCAAATGGGGACAGCTGAACACTGAAGCTTTCTTT
NA	TRBV5-1	NA	TRBJ2-1	CASSPWDTGDEQFF	TGCGCCAGCAGCCCATGGGACACAGGTGATGAGCAGTTCTTC
NA	TRBV6-5	NA	TRBJ1-2	CASSDRIEGYTF	TGTGCCAGCAGCGACCGTATCGAAGGCTACACCTTC
NA	TRBV9	NA	TRBJ1-2	CASSVEATSYGYTF	TGTGCCAGCAGCGTAGAAGCTACTAGCTATGGCTACACCTTC
TRBD1	TRBV19	NA	TRBJ1-2	CASSIVSGGNYGYTF	TGTGCCAGTAGTATCGTGTCAGGGGGGAACTATGGCTACACCTTC
NA	TRBV7-6	NA	TRBJ1-4	CASSLEEGIEKLFF	TGTGCCAGCAGCTTAGAGGAGGGGATAGAAAAACTGTTTTTT
NA	TRBV6-7	NA	TRBJ1-4	CASIKIHSSCGESEKLFF	TGTGCCAGCATAAAAATTCACTCCTCTTGCGGGGAGAGTGAAAAACTGTTTTTT
NA	TRBV15	NA	TRBJ1-1	CATSRRGGKSLNTEAFF	TGTGCCACCAGCAGAAGAGGAGGGAAAAGTCTGAACACTGAAGCTTTCTTT
NA	TRBV4-2	NA	TRBJ1-5	CASSQGNRDNQPQHF	TGTGCCAGCAGCCAAGGGAACAGGGACAATCAGCCCCAGCATTTT
NA	TRBV11-3	NA	TRBJ2-3	CASSLTGWGGTDTQYF	TGTGCCAGCAGCTTAACGGGATGGGGGGGCACAGATACGCAGTATTTT
NA	TRBV7-2	NA	TRBJ2-7	CASSLVEGSGYEQYF	TGTGCCAGCAGCTTAGTAGAGGGAAGCGGCTACGAGCAGTACTTC
NA	TRBV4-2	few	TRBJ1-6	CATCRFYDSPLHF	TGTGCCACCTGTAGATTTTATGATTCACCCCTCCACTTT